A selection of T cell receptor beta chains follows, all from one sample in a study of blood T cell repertoires in COVID-19. Using immunoSEQ multiplex PCR, the repertoire was profiled, and TCRdb retains in-frame clones only, with some absent. The sample lists tens of thousands of clones; over 80% were seen once. The sequenced material came from peripheral blood. Receptor source: an older man with acute or convalescent COVID-19. The CDR3 runs from the conserved cysteine through the conserved F or W. The D gene is left open where the match is weak. The listing skips clone size in some rows; elsewhere it reads once, few, many or a size class.

abundance,j_gene,d_gene,v_gene,CDR3nt,CDR3aa
NA,TRBJ2-7,TRBD1,TRBV4-1,TGCGCCAGCAGCCAAAATCCCACAGGGGGATCGTACGAGCAGTACTTC,CASSQNPTGGSYEQYF
NA,TRBJ2-7,NA,TRBV18,TGTGCCAGCTCCCTTCTCCGGGAGGAGCAGTACTTC,CASSLLREEQYF
NA,TRBJ2-1,NA,TRBV2,TGTGCCAGCAGCGAAACGATCGGACTCCTCTACAATGAGCAGTTCTTC,CASSETIGLLYNEQFF
NA,TRBJ2-7,NA,TRBV10-3,TGTGCCATTCACGACCCGGGACAAGGTCCCTACGAGCAGTACTTC,CAIHDPGQGPYEQYF
once,TRBJ2-7,NA,TRBV28,TGTGCCAGTCGAACAAACTCCTACGAGCAGTACTTC,CASRTNSYEQYF
once,TRBJ2-7,NA,TRBV13,TGTGCCAGCACCCAGGGACAACCGTCCTACGAGCAGTACTTC,CASTQGQPSYEQYF
NA,TRBJ2-1,NA,TRBV10-2,TGCGCCAGCAGTGACGGCTCCTACAATGAGCAGTTCTTC,CASSDGSYNEQFF
once,TRBJ1-1,NA,TRBV19,TGTGCCAGTAGTGATACCAGGGGCCGGAACACTGAAGCTTTCTTT,CASSDTRGRNTEAFF
NA,TRBJ1-2,TRBD1,TRBV2,TGTGCCAGCAGATCGTCTACAGGGGACGGTGGCTACACCTTC,CASRSSTGDGGYTF
NA,TRBJ2-7,TRBD2,TRBV5-4,TGTGCCAGCAGCACCCAAGGGCGGGGGGACTACGAGCAGTACTTC,CASSTQGRGDYEQYF
NA,TRBJ2-2,TRBD1,TRBV18,TGTGCCAGCTCACCGAACAGGGGGCCTGGGGAGCTGTTTTTT,CASSPNRGPGELFF
NA,TRBJ2-1,NA,TRBV7-6,TGTGCCAGCAGCCGTAGCGGAGATAGATACAATGAGCAGTTCTTC,CASSRSGDRYNEQFF
NA,TRBJ2-1,NA,TRBV25-1,TGTGCCAGCAGTGAATTCTGGTCCAGCAGGCAGGACAATGAGCAGTTCTTC,CASSEFWSSRQDNEQFF
NA,TRBJ2-1,TRBD1,TRBV3-1/TRBV3-2,TGTGCCAGCAGCCAAGTTAATACTTGGGGACAGGGGACTTCCAAGCAGTTCTTC,CASSQVNTWGQGTSKQFF
NA,TRBJ2-3,TRBD2,TRBV7-6,TGTGCCAGCAGCTTATACGCGGGGGGCGTCCCAGATACGCAGTATTTT,CASSLYAGGVPDTQYF
NA,TRBJ2-2,NA,TRBV28,TGTGCCAGCAGATATTCGGCAGGGGCAGCCGGGGAGCTGTTTTTT,CASRYSAGAAGELFF
NA,TRBJ1-1,NA,TRBV12-3/TRBV12-4,TGTGCCAGCAGCCCGGGGGGGGCGGGGGCTTTCTTT,CASSPGGAGAFF
NA,TRBJ2-2,TRBD1,TRBV7-3,TGTGCCAGCAGCAGGACAGGCCCCGGGGAGCTGTTTTTT,CASSRTGPGELFF
NA,TRBJ1-1,NA,TRBV3-1/TRBV3-2,TGTGCCAGCAGCCCAAGAGTAGGGGAAGCTGAAGCTTTCTTT,CASSPRVGEAEAFF
NA,TRBJ1-2,NA,TRBV18,TGTGCCAGCTCGCCGCCAAGCGTAGGGGCAGGATATGGCTACACCTTC,CASSPPSVGAGYGYTF
NA,TRBJ2-1,NA,TRBV7-9,TGTGCCAGCAGCAGGGAACTACCCTACAATGAGCAGTTCTTC,CASSRELPYNEQFF
NA,TRBJ2-1,TRBD2,TRBV11-3,TGTGCCAGCAGCCCCGGGACTAGCAAGTCGGAGACCTACAATGAGCAGTTCTTC,CASSPGTSKSETYNEQFF
NA,TRBJ2-1,TRBD2,TRBV5-4,TGTGCCAGCAGCCCAAGCGGGGGTTCCCCCTCCTACAATGAGCAGTTCTTC,CASSPSGGSPSYNEQFF
once,TRBJ2-5,TRBD2,TRBV6-5,TGTGCCAGCAGTTACTCGTTAGCGGGGGCACAAGAGACCCAGTACTTC,CASSYSLAGAQETQYF
NA,TRBJ2-1,TRBD2,TRBV6-1,TGTGCCAGCAGTGAACTAGCGGGGGGGCAAAATGAGCAGTTCTTC,CASSELAGGQNEQFF
NA,TRBJ1-1,NA,TRBV3-1/TRBV3-2,TGTGCCAGCAGCCAGGGGGGGATCGGGACTGAAGCTTTCTTT,CASSQGGIGTEAFF
once,TRBJ1-2,NA,TRBV15,TGTGCCACCAGCAGAGATAGAAACGAGGCGGTTGACTATGGCTACACCTTC,CATSRDRNEAVDYGYTF
NA,TRBJ2-3,TRBD1,TRBV19,TGTGCCAGTAGTTCCCTACAGGGGGATACGCAGTATTTT,CASSSLQGDTQYF
NA,TRBJ2-7,NA,TRBV28,TGTGCCAGCAGTCTCGCTGAGGAGGGGCCCTACGAGCAGTACTTC,CASSLAEEGPYEQYF
NA,TRBJ2-3,TRBD1,TRBV28,TGTGCCAGCAGTACGGGTGACAGGGCTTCGGATACGCAGTATTTT,CASSTGDRASDTQYF
NA,TRBJ1-1,NA,TRBV6-6,TGTGCCAGCAGCCGAGGGAGGGAAGCTTTCTTT,CASSRGREAFF
NA,TRBJ2-7,NA,TRBV9,TGTGCCAGCAGCGGAACTCGAACGTCCTACGAGCAGTACTTC,CASSGTRTSYEQYF
NA,TRBJ2-5,TRBD2,TRBV5-1,TGCGCCAGCAGCGGGTGGACTAGCGCCCAAGAGACCCAGTACTTC,CASSGWTSAQETQYF